The entry that follows covers one T cell receptor beta chain sequence. The sample is drawn from a study of blood T cell repertoires in COVID-19. About the research overall: Spain, Italy and the United States supplied samples that represented acute and convalescent COVID-19. From T cells, B-cell-depleted T cells, or PBMCs came the material, which was cDNA or gDNA.

The data were produced by immunoSEQ multiplex PCR, yet TCRdb's version contains in-frame clones alone and is incomplete. The sample has about 260,000 clones; around 87% are singletons. Germline assignment: CDR1 SGDLS and CDR2 YYNGEE. The CDR3 spans 16 residues. V lost 3 bases, J lost 5 bases, and 15 bases lay in between. V and J are TRBV9 and TRBJ1-6, with D maybe TRBD1 (6 bases). The source material was peripheral blood. The receptor comes from a woman in her 40s who had recovered from COVID-19. The CDR3 loop is CASSGRGGWDNSPLHF. CDR3 DNA sequence: TGTGCCAGCAGCGGCCGAGGGGGTTGGGATAATTCACCCCTCCACTTT.